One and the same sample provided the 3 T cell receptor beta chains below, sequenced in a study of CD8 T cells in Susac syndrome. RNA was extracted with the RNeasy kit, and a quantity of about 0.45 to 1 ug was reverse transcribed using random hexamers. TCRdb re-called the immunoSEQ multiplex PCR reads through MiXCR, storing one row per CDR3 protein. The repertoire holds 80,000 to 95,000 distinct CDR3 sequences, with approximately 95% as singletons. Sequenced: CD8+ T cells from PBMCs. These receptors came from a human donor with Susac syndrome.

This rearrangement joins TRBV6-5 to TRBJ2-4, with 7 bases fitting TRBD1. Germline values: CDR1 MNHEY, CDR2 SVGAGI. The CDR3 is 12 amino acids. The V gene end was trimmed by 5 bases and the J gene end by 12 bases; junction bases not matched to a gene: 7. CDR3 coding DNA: TGTGCCAGCAGTCCTCCAGGGGGTAATCAGTACTTC. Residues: CASSPPGGNQYF.

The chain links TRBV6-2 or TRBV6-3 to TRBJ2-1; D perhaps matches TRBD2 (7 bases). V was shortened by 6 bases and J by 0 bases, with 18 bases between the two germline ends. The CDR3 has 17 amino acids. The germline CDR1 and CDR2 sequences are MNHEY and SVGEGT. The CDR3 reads CASRGGRNPSSYNEQFF. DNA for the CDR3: TGTGCCAGCAGGGGGGGGCGAAACCCTAGCTCCTACAATGAGCAGTTCTTC.

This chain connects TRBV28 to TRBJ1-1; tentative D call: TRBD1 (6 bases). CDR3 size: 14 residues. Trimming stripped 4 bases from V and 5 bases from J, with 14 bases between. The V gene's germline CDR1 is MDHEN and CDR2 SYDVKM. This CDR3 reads CASSWAGDMTEAFF. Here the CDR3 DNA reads TGTGCCAGCAGTTGGGCAGGGGATATGACTGAAGCTTTCTTT.